The 25 T cell receptor beta chains in this list originate from one sample, sequenced in a study of blood T cell repertoires in COVID-19. Assay: immunoSEQ multiplex PCR; the TCRdb copy retains only in-frame clones and omits some. This sample has 120,000 to 150,000 clones, with approximately 84% found just once. The sample consisted of peripheral blood. These receptors were obtained from a human donor in a cohort sampled during active COVID-19.

This clone was picked up one time. This rearrangement joins TRBV9 to TRBJ1-3, with no clear D. Per germline, CDR1 SGDLS and CDR2 YYNGEE. The ends were cut back, 4 bases at V and 4 bases at J, with 21 bases in the middle. The CDR3 consists of 17 residues. The CDR3 coding sequence is TGTGCCAGCAGCCTAGACGGAGTATTCGATTCCGGAAACACCATATATTTT. Amino acid sequence: CASSLDGVFDSGNTIYF. Drawing the rest from reference TRBV9 and TRBJ1-3, the complete variable domain is DSGVTQTPKHLITATGQRVTLRCSPRSGDLSVYWYQQSLDQGLQFLIQYYNGEERAKGNILERFSAQQFPDLHSELNLSSLELGDSALYFCASSLDGVFDSGNTIYFGEGSWLTVV.

This clone was picked up a small number of times. This chain connects TRBV5-8 to TRBJ2-5; weak D call: TRBD2 (7 bases). With 5 bases removed from V and 4 bases from J, the gap between germline ends came to 15 bases. This CDR3 region has 14 residues. CDR1 is SGHTS, CDR2 YDEGEE, per germline. CDR3 DNA sequence: TGTGCCAGCAGTAACACGGGGGGCGGAGAGACCCAGTACTTC. Translated: CASSNTGGGETQYF.

The chain uses TRBV5-4 and TRBJ2-3, with 9 bases fitting TRBD2. Trimming took 4 bases from V and 4 from J; bases not matched to a gene: 10. CDR1 is SGHNT, CDR2 YYREEE, per germline (reference sequence). The CDR3 extends over 16 amino acids. The CDR3 coding sequence is TGTGCCAGCAGCCACCCTGGGACTAGCAATTCAGATACGCAGTATTTT. Translating gives CASSHPGTSNSDTQYF. The full variable domain, rest sourced from reference TRBV5-4 and TRBJ2-3, is ETGVTQSPTHLIKTRGQQVTLRCSSQSGHNTVSWYQQALGQGPQFIFQYYREEENGRGNFPPRFSGLQFPNYSSELNVNALELDDSALYLCASSHPGTSNSDTQYFGPGTRLTVL.

This chain uses TRBV7-3 with TRBJ2-1; D is possibly TRBD2 (6 bases). The CDR3 loop spans 15 amino acids. CDR1 is SGHTA, CDR2 FQGTGA, per germline. Trimming cost V 2 bases and J 6 bases, with 14 bases left between them. The CDR3 bases are TGTGCCAGCAGCTTATTAGGAGGGGTGGTCAATGAGCAGTTCTTC. This sequence encodes CASSLLGGVVNEQFF.

The chain uses TRBV4-3 and TRBJ2-3, with 9 bases aligning to TRBD2. The CDR3 is made up of 16 amino acids. CDR1 is LGHNA, CDR2 YSLEER, per germline. J gave up 4 bases and V 0 bases, and 5 bases lay outside the gene matches. The CDR3 spells CASSQDLTSGADTQYF. The DNA of the CDR3 is TGCGCCAGCAGCCAAGATTTGACTAGCGGAGCAGATACGCAGTATTTT.

The J gene is TRBJ2-1, the V gene TRBV18; 8 bases are shared with TRBD2. V shed 4 bases and J 4 bases; nucleotides not matched to a gene: 6. There are 15 residues in the CDR3. The germline gives CDR1 KGHSH, CDR2 LQKENI. Here the CDR3 reads CASSLAGGEYNEQFF. CDR3 in DNA: TGTGCCAGCTCACTCGCCGGGGGGGAATACAATGAGCAGTTCTTC.

The V and J genes are TRBV27 and TRBJ2-1, with 8 bases lining up with TRBD1. CDR1 is MNHEY, CDR2 SMNVEV, per germline (reference sequence). This CDR3 is built from 16 residues. Losses at the gene ends were 0 bases for V and 7 bases for J; bases not matched to a gene: 8. The CDR3 DNA is TGTGCCAGCAGTTTATCGAGGACAGGGCTAAGGAATGAGCAGTTCTTC. Its protein product is CASSLSRTGLRNEQFF.

This chain joins TRBV15 and TRBJ1-2; D is possibly TRBD1 (5 bases). Germline V gene data show CDR1 as LNHNV and CDR2 as YYDKDF (reference sequence). Trimming pared 0 bases from V and 6 bases from J, leaving 20 bases between. This CDR3 is built from 17 residues. CDR3 sequence (DNA): TGTGCCACCAGCAGAGATCGCCCAGGGTTGGTTTCGGATGGCTACACCTTC. This codes for CATSRDRPGLVSDGYTF.

The chain uses TRBV5-4 and TRBJ1-1; 12 nucleotides agree with TRBD1. CDR1 and CDR2 from the germline V gene are SGHNT and YYREEE (reference sequence). V trimming: 4 bases; J trimming: 1 base; junction bases outside the gene matches: 11. CDR3 size: 18 residues. The CDR3 DNA is TGTGCCAGCAGCAACCCCGGGACAGGGGGCTTGGGGAACACTGAAGCTTTCTTT. The encoded protein is CASSNPGTGGLGNTEAFF.

The V call is TRBV2, the J call TRBJ1-3; possibly TRBD1 for D (5 bases). Looked up from germline, CDR1 is SNHLY and CDR2 is FYNNEI. Trimming left V 7 bases short and J 3 bases short, with 10 bases between. This CDR3 has 13 amino acids. The CDR3 loop is CASTAGDGNTIYF. CDR3 DNA: TGTGCCAGCACCGCGGGGGATGGAAACACCATATATTTT. Full variable domain (outside the CDR3, taken from reference TRBV2 and TRBJ1-3): EPEVTQTPSHQVTQMGQEVILRCVPISNHLYFYWYRQILGQKVEFLVSFYNNEISEKSEIFDDQFSVERPDGSNFTLKIRSTKLEDSAMYFCASTAGDGNTIYFGEGSWLTVV.

This chain uses TRBV18 with TRBJ1-2; D is possibly TRBD1 (5 bases). The CDR3 has 16 residues. The V and J ends lost 3 bases and 0 bases respectively, with 14 bases between them. Germline V lookup: CDR1 KGHSH, CDR2 LQKENI. The CDR3 bases are TGTGCCAGCTCACCGGGGACTGTCCGCGCTAACTATGGCTACACCTTC. Translated: CASSPGTVRANYGYTF.

The chain carries TRBV7-9 and TRBJ2-5; 10 bases match TRBD1. Trimming removed 5 bases from V and 5 bases from J; junction bases left unmatched: 8. CDR3 length equals 15 residues. Germline CDR1 is SEHNR and CDR2 is FQNEAQ (reference sequence). The CDR3 region is CASSPRQGAFETQYF. The CDR3 nucleotides are TGTGCCAGCAGCCCCCGACAGGGGGCGTTTGAGACCCAGTACTTC.

This chain connects TRBV7-2 to TRBJ2-7, with 9 nucleotides matching TRBD1. Looked up from germline, CDR1 is SGHTA and CDR2 is FQGNSA. V lost 5 bases and J lost 0; bases outside the gene matches: 5. The CDR3 totals 15 residues. CDR3 protein: CASSPDRGASYEQYF. In DNA, the CDR3 is TGTGCCAGCAGCCCCGACAGGGGGGCCTCCTACGAGCAGTACTTC.

The chain employs TRBV7-8 and TRBJ2-2, with 7 bases identical to TRBD2. Unmatched junction bases numbered 7, after V lost 6 bases and J lost 6 bases. The CDR3 is 14 residues long. Germline assignment: CDR1 SGHVS and CDR2 FQNEAQ. The DNA of the CDR3 is TGTGCCAGCAGTGCTGGGAGGGTGCCCGGGGAGCTGTTTTTT. Translating gives CASSAGRVPGELFF.

This clone came up once. As DNA, the CDR3 is TGCGCCAGCAGCCGCGGACAGGAGGCAACTAATGAAAAACTGTTTTTT. It specifies CASSRGQEATNEKLFF. The gene calls are TRBV4-1 and TRBJ1-4; 7 nucleotides match TRBD1. The V gene end was trimmed by 4 bases and the J gene end by 0 bases; junction bases not matched to a gene: 5. Germline V gene lookup returns CDR1 MGHRA and CDR2 YSYEKL. The CDR3 covers 16 residues.

In its sample, this clone is medium-sized. The chain has TRBV5-1 and TRBJ2-7; TRBD2 aligns across 12 bases. Germline assignment: CDR1 SGHRS and CDR2 YFSETQ. This CDR3 is 15 amino acids long. Germline trimming cut 4 bases from V and 4 bases from J; bases unmatched to any gene: 6. CDR3 sequence reads: CASSPKGTSGYEQYF. The CDR3, as DNA: TGCGCCAGCAGCCCTAAAGGGACTAGCGGGTACGAGCAGTACTTC.

The rearrangement uses TRBV7-2 and TRBJ2-5, with 11 bases lining up with TRBD2. This CDR3 has 16 residues. Trimming at V came to 5 bases and at J to 7 bases, leaving 12 bases not matched to a gene. The V gene's germline CDR1 is SGHTA and CDR2 FQGNSA. The CDR3 reads CASSPDLSGGAGTQYF. For the CDR3, the DNA is TGTGCCAGCAGCCCGGACCTTAGCGGGGGGGCGGGGACCCAGTACTTC.

The J gene is TRBJ2-6, the V gene TRBV5-5; D unclear. Germline CDR1 reads SGHKS; CDR2 reads YYEKEE (reference sequence). This CDR3 comprises 16 residues. Trimming left V 3 bases short and J 0 bases short, with 10 bases between. CDR3 nucleotide sequence: TGTGCCAGCAGCTCGACAATTAGCTCTGGGGCCAACGTCCTGACTTTC. Translation gives CASSSTISSGANVLTF.

V is TRBV19 and J is TRBJ1-3; D is possibly TRBD1 (5 bases). Trimming shortened V by 6 bases and J by 0 bases, and 9 bases separated the two germline ends. This CDR3 comprises 14 residues. Germline CDR1 and CDR2: LNHDA and SQIVND (reference sequence). The CDR3 here is CASSHRSSGNTIYF. CDR3 DNA sequence: TGTGCCAGTAGCCACAGGAGCTCTGGAAACACCATATATTTT.

This chain connects TRBV5-1 to TRBJ2-3; tentative D call: TRBD2 (6 bases). CDR3 length equals 15 residues. Germline CDR1 and CDR2: SGHRS and YFSETQ. V lost 6 bases and J 1 base, leaving 15 bases between the germline ends. CDR3 amino acids: CASTFRAGRTDTQYF. CDR3 DNA: TGCGCCAGCACCTTCCGGGCGGGGCGCACAGATACGCAGTATTTT.

The genes are TRBV9 and TRBJ1-5; 7 positions agree with TRBD1. The V segment lost 1 base and the J segment 4 bases; nucleotides outside the gene matches: 11. The germline V gene has CDR1 SGDLS and CDR2 YYNGEE. CDR3 size: 17 residues. This CDR3 reads CASSVRGKGQTNQPQHF. Here the CDR3 DNA reads TGTGCCAGCAGCGTAAGGGGTAAGGGACAGACTAATCAGCCCCAGCATTTT.

This chain's CDR3 is CASSVAESSYNEQFF. CDR3 coding DNA: TGTGCCAGCAGCGTAGCTGAGAGCTCCTACAATGAGCAGTTCTTC. The genes are TRBV9 and TRBJ2-1; no reliable D call. This CDR3 is built from 15 residues. Germline assignment: CDR1 SGDLS and CDR2 YYNGEE. Trimming cost V 0 bases and J 0 bases, with 7 bases left between them.

This clone was seen at least ten times. The J gene is TRBJ2-1, the V gene TRBV4-2; no clear D gene. This CDR3 region has 12 residues. Per the germline V gene, CDR1 is LGHNA and CDR2 is YNFKEQ. Between the trimmed V and J ends, which lost 1 base and 10 bases, there was a span of 8 bases. The CDR3 is CASSQVDTEQFF. In nucleotides, the CDR3 is TGTGCCAGCAGCCAAGTTGACACGGAGCAGTTCTTC.

The V gene is TRBV25-1, the J gene TRBJ1-5; no reliable D call. V lost 5 bases to trimming and J lost 0 bases, with 8 bases between them. Germline CDR1 and CDR2: MGHDK and SYGVNS. CDR3 length: 14 amino acids. The chain's CDR3 is CASSPGYSNQPQHF. The CDR3 bases are TGTGCCAGCAGTCCGGGATATAGCAATCAGCCCCAGCATTTT.

The CDR3 here is CASSLAGGLLYEQYF. The CDR3 nucleotides are TGTGCCAGCAGCTTAGCAGGGGGCCTACTCTACGAGCAGTACTTC. V gene TRBV7-9 combines with J gene TRBJ2-7, with 7 nucleotides matching TRBD1. CDR3 length: 15 residues. Unmatched junction bases numbered 5, after V lost 0 bases and J lost 3 bases. CDR1 is SEHNR, CDR2 FQNEAQ, per germline (reference sequence).